This TCR beta chain was sequenced during a study of blood T cell repertoires in COVID-19. Study-wide context: From the United States, Italy and Spain came samples of acute and convalescent COVID-19. The cDNA or gDNA used as material had been derived from T cells, B-cell-depleted T cells, or PBMCs.

As handled by the study authors: How many nucleated cells were present was estimated from reference gene primer amplification. The assay was immunoSEQ multiplex PCR, and TCRdb's table has in-frame clones only and misses some. The V and J calls and clone size come from that table; D and trimming were worked out from the DNA. This table has 100,000 to 150,000 clones, 86% appearing once. The V end was cut by 2 bases, the J end by 9 bases, with 15 bases between. Germline CDR1 is WSHSY and CDR2 is SAAADI. This CDR3 region has 14 residues. The TCR was taken from a human donor in a cohort sampled during active COVID-19. Sequencing was performed on peripheral blood. The rearrangement uses TRBV10-2 and TRBJ2-3, with a tentative D call TRBD2 (5 bases). CDR3 sequence (DNA): TGCGCCAGCAGTGAGCCACGGATTGGGGAGACGCAGTATTTT. It is translated as CASSEPRIGETQYF.